This T cell receptor (beta chain) was captured by sequencing in a study of blood T cell repertoires in COVID-19. Across the study: Acute and convalescent COVID-19 samples came from the United States, Italy and Spain.

Germline V gene sequence: CDR1 KGHDR, CDR2 SFDVKD. The CDR3 spans 16 residues. Between the trimmed V and J ends, which lost 5 bases and 0 bases, there was a span of 13 bases. Repertoires were generated with immunoSEQ multiplex PCR, while TCRdb's copy carries only in-frame clones and drops some. The data hold fewer than 200,000 clones, with around 93% observed a single time. The sample consisted of peripheral blood. V is TRBV24-1 and J is TRBJ1-5, with D possibly being TRBD1 (6 bases). This TCR was sampled from a man aged 25-45 years with COVID-19, enrolled during active disease. The CDR3 coding sequence is TGTGCCACCAGTGGTGGCAGGGGCTATAGCAATCAGCCCCAGCATTTT. Translating gives CATSGGRGYSNQPQHF.